This TCR beta chain derives from a study of control samples from healthy donors and cancer patients. Trimming stripped 1 base from V and 4 bases from J, with 11 bases between. CDR1 LNHDA and CDR2 SQIVND come from the germline V gene (reference sequence). The CDR3 is made up of 15 amino acids. Using immunoSEQ multiplex PCR, the repertoire was profiled, and TCRdb retains in-frame clones only, with some absent. The sample lists around 94,000 clones, about 90% occurring once. The receptor was derived from a woman aged 18-29 years in good health. Sequences were obtained from blood. The chain recombines TRBV19 with TRBJ1-5; tentative D call: TRBD1 (5 bases). The DNA for the CDR3 is TGTGCCAGTAGTATAGTATGGGGGGGTAATCAGCCCCAGCATTTT. Its translation is CASSIVWGGNQPQHF.